This TCR beta chain was sequenced during a study of blood T cell repertoires in COVID-19. Study-wide context: T cells, B-cell-depleted T cells, or PBMCs provided the cDNA or gDNA that served as material.

Profiled with immunoSEQ multiplex PCR; TCRdb holds only in-frame clones, not every one. The sample contains approximately 290,000 clones, 80% to 90% of which appear only once. The CDR3 runs to 12 residues. Trimming removed 1 base from V and 6 bases from J, with 7 bases in between. CDR1 and CDR2 from the germline V gene are LGHDT and YNNKEL (reference sequence). Input material: peripheral blood. This clonotype originated in a man aged 25-45 years with acute or convalescent COVID-19. The V gene is TRBV3-1 (or the pseudogene TRBV3-2), the J gene TRBJ2-7, with D uncertain. CDR3 sequence (DNA): TGTGCCAGCAGCCAAGTCGTGAGCGAGCAGTACTTC. This sequence encodes CASSQVVSEQYF.